The 22 T cell receptor beta chains given below trace back to one sample, sequenced in a study of T cells in Graves' hyperthyroidism and ophthalmopathy. The source material, RNA transcripts, was used to amplify TCR beta CDR3 regions. The HTBI set primed first-round TCR CDR3 RT-PCR. TCRdb reprocessed the multiplex PCR reads via MiXCR and lists one record per CDR3 protein. The sample has roughly 500,000 distinct CDR3 sequences; approximately 25% are singletons. Sequences were obtained from blood. These receptors were obtained from a woman in her 30s with Graves' ophthalmopathy.

This clonotype was observed a few times. One end of the junction is discordant with germline, which a read error may explain. CDR3 sequence (DNA): TGCGCCAGCAACCAACCGGGGGCTTTTAGGGCTTTCTTT. It specifies CASNQPGAFRAFF. The chain joins TRBV4-1 to TRBJ1-1; tentative D call: TRBD1 (6 bases). The CDR3 loop spans 13 amino acids. CDR1 and CDR2 (germline): MGHRA, YSYEKL.

This clonotype was found a few times. The CDR3 region has the DNA TGTGCCAGCTCACCGACACGGGAGTCCTCTGGAAACACCATATATTTT. Translating gives CASSPTRESSGNTIYF. This rearrangement joins TRBV18 to TRBJ1-3; unclear D gene. Looked up from germline, CDR1 is KGHSH and CDR2 is LQKENI. CDR3 size: 16 residues. V dropped 3 bases and J dropped 0 bases, with 12 bases sitting between them.

Many counts were recorded for this clonotype. The rearrangement joins TRBV30 to TRBJ2-7; no definite D call. In germline, CDR1 is GTSNPN, CDR2 SVGIG (reference sequence). Trimming left V 2 bases short and J 6 bases short, with 11 bases between. The CDR3 consists of 12 residues. CDR3 loop: CAWSPLGIEQYF. CDR3 DNA: TGTGCCTGGAGTCCCCTAGGGATCGAGCAGTACTTC.

This clonotype was seen ten or more times. The V gene is TRBV6-5, the J gene TRBJ2-5, with 7 positions matching TRBD2. Germline CDR1 reads MNHEY; CDR2 reads SVGAGI. With V trimmed by 2 bases and J by 4 bases, 7 bases remained unmatched. The CDR3 covers 15 residues. Here the CDR3 reads CASSYDGGESETQYF. The CDR3 DNA reads TGTGCCAGCAGTTACGATGGGGGGGAGTCAGAGACCCAGTACTTC.

This clonotype came up many times. The V call is TRBV7-9, the J call TRBJ1-1, with D uncertain. This CDR3 contains 13 residues. V dropped 4 bases and J dropped 9 bases, with 15 bases sitting between them. Germline V lookup: CDR1 SEHNR, CDR2 FQNEAQ (reference sequence). The CDR3 nucleotides read TGTGCCAGCAGCTCCTTCCAGGCACAACAAGCTTTCTTT. It specifies CASSSFQAQQAFF.

This clonotype was seen a handful of times. DNA for the CDR3: TGTGCCAGCAGCTTAGAAGGAGCAAAGGGGTATGGCTACACCTTC. The encoded protein is CASSLEGAKGYGYTF. The V and J genes are TRBV11-3 and TRBJ1-2; D is perhaps TRBD1 (5 bases). This CDR3 contains 15 residues. V dropped 0 bases and J dropped 5 bases, with 13 bases sitting between them. Germline V gives CDR1 SGHNT, CDR2 YENEEA.

The gene calls are TRBV27 and TRBJ2-7; 10 nucleotides match TRBD2. Trimming cost V 3 bases and J 5 bases; bases outside gene matches: 7. The CDR3 is 15 residues long. Germline V gives CDR1 MNHEY, CDR2 SMNVEV (reference sequence). The chain's CDR3 is CASSFAAGGRNEQYF. The CDR3 coding sequence is TGTGCCAGCAGTTTCGCAGCGGGGGGGCGGAACGAGCAGTACTTC.

This clonotype was observed a handful of times. The genes are TRBV9 and TRBJ2-5; 7 nucleotides match TRBD2. Per the germline V gene, CDR1 is SGDLS and CDR2 is YYNGEE. The CDR3 extends over 15 amino acids. The V segment lost 1 base and the J segment 4 bases; nucleotides outside the gene matches: 7. CDR3 sequence reads: CASSVWEGEGETQYF. The CDR3 DNA follows: TGTGCCAGCAGCGTATGGGAGGGAGAGGGAGAGACCCAGTACTTC. The whole variable domain, filled in from reference TRBV9 and TRBJ2-5, reads DSGVTQTPKHLITATGQRVTLRCSPRSGDLSVYWYQQSLDQGLQFLIQYYNGEERAKGNILERFSAQQFPDLHSELNLSSLELGDSALYFCASSVWEGEGETQYFGPGTRLLVL.

In this sample, this clonotype turned up a few times. V is TRBV3-1 and J is TRBJ2-7, with 11 bases aligning to TRBD1. This CDR3 spans 15 amino acids. With V trimmed by 2 bases and J by 2 bases, 2 bases remained unmatched. CDR1 is LGHDT and CDR2 is YNNKEL in the germline V gene (reference sequence). The CDR3 loop is CASSQPGQGAYEQYF. CDR3 nucleotide sequence: TGTGCCAGCAGCCAACCGGGACAGGGGGCCTACGAGCAGTACTTC.

This clonotype showed up many times. J is TRBJ2-7 and V is TRBV19, with D possibly called TRBD1 or TRBD2 (5 bases each). The CDR3 contains 14 residues. Germline V CDR1 and CDR2: LNHDA, SQIVND (reference sequence). The V gene lost 1 base and the J gene lost 6 bases, with 13 bases spanning the gap. Here the CDR3 DNA reads TGTGCCAGTAGTATAGCGGCCAGGGAGTCCGAGCAGTACTTC. Translating gives CASSIAARESEQYF.

This clonotype has ten or more counts. The chain recombines TRBV24-1 with TRBJ2-5, with 11 bases fitting TRBD1. In germline, CDR1 is KGHDR, CDR2 SFDVKD. This CDR3 contains 14 residues. V lost 4 bases to trimming and J lost 7 bases; unmatched junction nucleotides: 4. CDR3: CATSDAGTGGTQYF. The DNA of the CDR3 is TGTGCCACCAGTGACGCCGGGACAGGGGGGACCCAGTACTTC.

This clonotype was seen a few times. V gene TRBV27 combines with J gene TRBJ1-1; 9 bases fit TRBD1. CDR3 size: 14 residues. CDR1 MNHEY and CDR2 SMNVEV come from the germline V gene (reference sequence). The junction had 8 bases not matched to a gene; V was cut back by 8 bases and J by 4 bases. CDR3 coding DNA: TGTGCCAGCTCTCCCGGGACAGGGACCACTGAAGCTTTCTTT. Its protein is CASSPGTGTTEAFF.

This CDR3 is CASSFGTGGGYGYTF. CDR3 nucleotides: TGTGCCAGCAGCTTCGGGACAGGGGGAGGCTATGGCTACACCTTC. V gene TRBV7-2 combines with J gene TRBJ1-2; 11 bases are a match to TRBD1. The junction had 4 bases not matched to a gene; V was cut back by 3 bases and J by 4 bases. From germline, CDR1 is SGHTA and CDR2 FQGNSA. The CDR3 is 15 amino acids.

The V gene is TRBV5-1, the J gene TRBJ1-5; D remains unclear. There are 14 residues in the CDR3. The germline V gene encodes CDR1 SGHRS and CDR2 YFSETQ. V lost 0 bases to trimming and J lost 6 bases, with 10 bases between them. This chain's CDR3 is CASSLAAGFQPQHF. In DNA, the CDR3 is TGCGCCAGCAGCTTGGCCGCTGGGTTTCAGCCCCAGCATTTT.

The chain carries TRBV6-1 and TRBJ1-3; no firm D call. Germline V gene lookup returns CDR1 MNHNS and CDR2 SASEGT. V was cut by 7 bases and J by 0 bases, with 13 bases left in between. The CDR3 is made up of 15 amino acids. CDR3 DNA: TGTGCCAGCAATGACCGTCTAAACTCTGGAAACACCATATATTTT. It is translated as CASNDRLNSGNTIYF.

This clonotype was counted many times. The chain carries TRBV11-3 and TRBJ2-7, with 9 bases that match TRBD1. From germline, CDR1 is SGHNT and CDR2 YENEEA. This CDR3 has 14 residues. Trimming at V came to 4 bases and at J to 5 bases, leaving 6 bases not matched to a gene. This CDR3 reads CASSWGQGLDEQYF. The CDR3 DNA is TGTGCCAGCAGCTGGGGACAGGGTCTGGACGAGCAGTACTTC.

This clonotype was counted many times. The chain has TRBV27 and TRBJ2-5; no reliable D call. Looked up from germline, CDR1 is MNHEY and CDR2 is SMNVEV (reference sequence). The CDR3 contains 14 residues. V was pared by 8 bases and J by 2 bases, with 15 bases between. The CDR3 sequence is CASAGLLNQETQYF. CDR3 bases: TGTGCCAGCGCCGGTTTGCTGAATCAAGAGACCCAGTACTTC.

The V gene is TRBV19, the J gene TRBJ2-7; 9 nucleotides align to TRBD1. Germline CDR1 and CDR2: LNHDA and SQIVND (reference sequence). The CDR3 sequence is 15 residues long. Losses at the gene ends were 0 bases for V and 5 bases for J; bases not matched to a gene: 5. CDR3 amino acids: CASSIDGTGRNEQYF. The CDR3 DNA reads TGTGCCAGTAGTATAGATGGGACAGGGAGGAACGAGCAGTACTTC.

This chain connects TRBV7-9 to TRBJ1-3; the D gene is possibly TRBD1 (5 bases). The V gene's germline CDR1 is SEHNR and CDR2 FQNEAQ (reference sequence). CDR3 length: 15 residues. The V and J ends lost 4 bases and 4 bases respectively, with 14 bases between them. For the CDR3, the DNA is TGTGCCAGCAGCTCGTCTTCGGGGGACGGAAACACCATATATTTT. Protein product: CASSSSSGDGNTIYF.

In its sample, this clonotype was seen a few times. This chain uses TRBV5-6 with TRBJ2-7, with 9 bases lining up with TRBD1. The V segment lost 2 bases and the J segment 4 bases; nucleotides outside the gene matches: 13. The CDR3 has 17 residues. The germline V gene has CDR1 SGHDT and CDR2 YYEEEE. The CDR3 bases are TGTGCCAGCAGCTTTGGAGGTCTGAGGGACAGGGTGTACGAGCAGTACTTC. It specifies CASSFGGLRDRVYEQYF.

This clonotype was picked up many times. This chain links TRBV7-2 with TRBJ2-7, with D perhaps matching TRBD1 (6 bases). Germline CDR1 and CDR2: SGHTA and FQGNSA. Trimming pared 0 bases from V and 3 bases from J, leaving 18 bases between. This CDR3 has 17 residues. This CDR3 reads CASSLARNQGSGYEQYF. The CDR3 DNA is TGTGCCAGCAGCTTAGCCCGAAATCAGGGGTCGGGCTACGAGCAGTACTTC.

This clonotype was observed a few times. The V and J genes are TRBV20-1 and TRBJ1-1, with D possibly matching TRBD1 (5 bases). This CDR3 is 13 amino acids long. V was shortened by 0 bases and J by 1 base, with 6 bases between the two germline ends. Germline lookup yields CDR1 DFQATT and CDR2 SNEGSKA (reference sequence). The DNA of the CDR3 is TGCAGTGCTAGAGAGGACACGAACACTGAAGCTTTCTTT. It specifies CSAREDTNTEAFF.